This TCR beta chain was profiled in a study of beta chain features in type 1 diabetes (dated by TCRdb to 2017 to 2018). With respect to the entire study: Mean age, gender distribution, total cell number and subset yield were not different between patients and healthy donors. A total of around 110,000,000 sorted cells were examined across all samples, and a strong correlation was observed between cell number per subset and RNA yield. The study compared TCRB repertoires of sorted circulating CD4+ T cell subsets between recently diagnosed type 1 diabetes patients and matched healthy donors. Regulatory and stem cell-like memory subsets were isolated from only 8 patients and about eight healthy donors, whereas naive and central memory subsets came from all 30 or so donors. The paper's findings and limits, for the study overall: Sequencing cDNA rather than genomic DNA could over-represent highly expressing activated cells, although activation and CD3 levels did not differ between groups. At VDJ recombination sites, patients with type 1 diabetes made fewer insertions and deleted more nucleotides, a pattern implying thymic rearrangement abnormalities. Because small numbers of individuals were included in the HLA sub-analyses, any influence of HLA type on TCRB rearrangement was left unresolved. PCR may preferentially amplify shorter templates, but because patient and control samples were amplified and corrected together, any resulting skew would affect both groups equally. A moderate but significant shortening of TCRB CDR3 length was observed in type 1 diabetes patients in all four CD4+ subsets. Naive, central memory and regulatory TCRB repertoires appeared more similar among patients than among healthy donors.

From its cysteine to its phenylalanine, the CDR3 spans 13 amino acids. Just CDR3 DNA is preserved here, 39 bases in frame from base 1. The junction carries 10 bases between V and J, which are trimmed by 3 bases and 4 bases respectively. The germline V gene encodes CDR1 SGHTS and CDR2 YDEGEE. In its sample, this clone was seen a few times. No cognate antigen has been identified for it. The sample holds no much larger clone one base away, and base qualities are not on file. The entire isolated RNA was reverse transcribed using the High Capacity cDNA Reverse Transcription Kit, and thus expressed TCRB transcripts were sequenced. Deep immunoSEQ sequencing was performed on naive, central memory and regulatory T cell samples, with an average of approximately 3.9 million total reads per sample. After sorted cells were lysed in RLT buffer, RNA was extracted with DNase-treated RNeasy Micro or Mini kits, with the choice depending on cell number. Each cell subset was processed on its own to prevent cross-contamination, while patient and healthy donor samples were processed together. Using the immunoSEQ multiplex PCR, TCRB sequences were amplified from cDNA into 87-bp fragments spanning the CDR3 region. The amplicons were sequenced using the Illumina HiSeq platform. Per the source publication's procedure: PCR bias was computationally corrected using synthetic template baselines, reads within Hamming distance 2 were collapsed, and singletons that could not be merged were discarded. By aligning reads against IMGT, V, D and J genes, CDR3 length, and insertions or deletions at six rearrangement sites were assigned. Within each subset, clonotype counts were normalized to sorted cell number, after which true diversity and Gini coefficients were computed with the tcR R package. Repertoire sharing was quantified using the overlap coefficient calculated on TCRB nucleotide sequences. TCRdb limited this immuneACCESS table to in-frame rearrangements with V and J called. A share of clones is missing; checked studies link under half to unresolved V genes, and the rest is unexplained. V and J calls and clone size come straight from that table; D and trimming were deduced from the DNA. The sample table contains tens of thousands of clones; only one count was recorded for around 50% of them. Together, the top ten hold 2% to 3% of the sample.

Each donor gave one peripheral blood draw, approximately 0.11 L on average, collected into heparinised tubes. Using a panel that included CD45RO, CCR7, CD25, CD127, CD95 and CD27, naive, central memory, regulatory and stem cell-like memory CD4+ T cells were sorted on a BD FACSAria II. A purity above 98% was achieved for all sorted populations. Right away, PBMCs were isolated by Lymphoprep density gradient centrifugation and were stained directly, with no culture step. Samples were stained and sorted in pairs, with one healthy donor and one patient per experiment, so that batch effects were minimized.

The V gene is TRBV5-8 and the J gene is TRBJ1-2, with a weak D call of TRBD1 (5 bases match). This receptor was identified in a woman aged 35 to 49 with type 1 diabetes. Input material: Tregs from blood. Per the publication, the cell subset or site label means: regulatory CD4+ T cells. This receptor has the CDR3 CASSWQGLYGYTF. The sequenced DNA is TGTGCCAGCAGCTGGCAGGGTCTCTATGGCTACACCTTC. The entire variable domain, with the stretches around the CDR3 drawn from the reference TRBV5-8 and TRBJ1-2 proteins, is EAGVTQSPTHLIKTRGQQATLRCSPISGHTSVYWYQQALGLGLQFLLWYDEGEERNRGNFPPRFSGRQFPNYSSELNVNALELEDSALYLCASSWQGLYGYTFGSGTRLTVV.